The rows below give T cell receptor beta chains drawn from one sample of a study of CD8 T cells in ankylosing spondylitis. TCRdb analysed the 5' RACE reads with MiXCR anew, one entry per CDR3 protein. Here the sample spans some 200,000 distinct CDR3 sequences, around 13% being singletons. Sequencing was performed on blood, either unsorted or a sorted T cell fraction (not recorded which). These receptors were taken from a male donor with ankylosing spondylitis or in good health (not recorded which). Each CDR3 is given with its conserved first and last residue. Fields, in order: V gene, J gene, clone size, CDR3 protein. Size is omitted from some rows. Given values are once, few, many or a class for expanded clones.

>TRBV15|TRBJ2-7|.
CATSGLGVGTNEQYF
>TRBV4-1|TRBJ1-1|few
CASSQEAQLNTEAFF
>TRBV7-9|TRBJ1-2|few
CANHQQGLDYGYTF
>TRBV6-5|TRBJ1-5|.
CASSYSFGTGDQPQHF
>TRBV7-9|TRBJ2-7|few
CASSLEGTGTYEQYF
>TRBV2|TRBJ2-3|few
CASNPSFGLGVPDTQYF
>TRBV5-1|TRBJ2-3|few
CASSSTGLAFTDTQYF
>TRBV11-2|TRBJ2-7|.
CASSTRLAGAYEQYF
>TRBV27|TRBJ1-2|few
CASSPGIGYGYTF
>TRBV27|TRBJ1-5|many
CASSLSIHQPQHF